The count of the clone carrying this T cell receptor beta chain is one. CDR3 size: 13 residues. Germline CDR1 reads SGHDN; CDR2 reads FVKESK. V lost 1 base and J lost 4, with 5 bases in between. The sample originates from a study of blood T cells in healthy people across ages. Combining a sample-barcoded 5' primer with a J-beta primer mix, a second PCR ran for roughly 7 to 11 cycles. TCRdb analysed the 5' RACE reads with MiXCR anew, one entry per CDR3 protein. The data contain about 1 million distinct CDR3 sequences, approximately 25% of them singletons. The same sample was also studied in work on T cells of mothers and their children.

The chain links TRBV14 to TRBJ1-3, with D unresolved. The receptor comes from a girl aged 2-10 years in good health. Sequences were obtained from blood. The chain's CDR3 is CASSQVYGNTIYF. The CDR3 DNA reads TGTGCCAGCAGCCAAGTTTACGGAAACACCATATATTTT.